The 4 T cell receptor beta chains below all came from one sample that was sequenced in a study of identical twins. TCRdb independently ran MiXCR on the 5' RACE reads; one entry per CDR3 protein. This sample yields about 150,000 distinct CDR3 sequences, of which around 3.5% are seen a single time; 8.1% belongs to the top ten. The sequencing input was memory T cells sorted from blood. The receptor set was obtained from a man between 18 and 35 years old in good health.

This clonotype was seen at least ten times. V gene TRBV7-2 combines with J gene TRBJ1-5; 8 nucleotides match TRBD1. CDR3 size: 16 residues. Trimming removed 3 bases from V and 4 bases from J; junction bases left unmatched: 8. The germline gives CDR1 SGHTA, CDR2 FQGNSA. The CDR3 nucleotides read TGTGCCAGCAGCTTCACCGGGACAGGAGTTAATCAGCCCCAGCATTTT. Its translation is CASSFTGTGVNQPQHF.

This clonotype was found many times. A junction end diverges from the germline sequence, so it may reflect a read error. The chain has TRBV5-1 and TRBJ1-6; a possible D gene is TRBD1 (6 bases). The CDR3 has 16 residues. Germline lookup yields CDR1 SGHRS and CDR2 YFSETQ. The CDR3 DNA reads as TGCGCCAGCAGCTTGGTCCAGGGGAGGGATAAATCACCCCTCCACTTT. It is translated as CASSLVQGRDKSPLHF.

A word on this clonotype: A much larger clone sits a single nucleotide away, making a read error possible. The chain links TRBV12-3 or TRBV12-4 to TRBJ2-3, with 7 bases matching TRBD1. CDR3 size: 16 residues. V was clipped by 5 bases and J by 4 bases; unmatched bases: 12. The CDR3 bases are TGTGCCAGCAGTGGGGACAGCACGTGGGGTTCAGATACGCAGTATTTT. Translation gives CASSGDSTWGSDTQYF.

The table lists this clonotype with many counts. The chain links TRBV10-3 to TRBJ2-5; D possibly corresponds to TRBD2 (6 bases). Germline V gene lookup returns CDR1 ENHRY and CDR2 SYGVKD. The V and J ends lost 4 bases and 5 bases respectively, with 14 bases between them. The CDR3 has 14 amino acids. The CDR3 loop is CAISAGSPGETQYF. The CDR3 nucleotides are TGTGCCATCAGTGCCGGGAGCCCTGGGGAGACCCAGTACTTC.